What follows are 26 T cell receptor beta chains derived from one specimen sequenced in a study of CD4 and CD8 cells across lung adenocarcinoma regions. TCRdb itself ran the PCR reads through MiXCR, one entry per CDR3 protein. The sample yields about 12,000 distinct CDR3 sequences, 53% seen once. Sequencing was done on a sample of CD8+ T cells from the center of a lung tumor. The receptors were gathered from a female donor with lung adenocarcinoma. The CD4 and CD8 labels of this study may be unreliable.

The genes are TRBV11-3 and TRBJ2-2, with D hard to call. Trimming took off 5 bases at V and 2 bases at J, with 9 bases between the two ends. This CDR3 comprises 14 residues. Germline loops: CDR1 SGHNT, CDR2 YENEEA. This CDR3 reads CASSHTHNTGELFF. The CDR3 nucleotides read TGTGCCAGCAGCCATACACACAACACCGGGGAGCTGTTTTTT.

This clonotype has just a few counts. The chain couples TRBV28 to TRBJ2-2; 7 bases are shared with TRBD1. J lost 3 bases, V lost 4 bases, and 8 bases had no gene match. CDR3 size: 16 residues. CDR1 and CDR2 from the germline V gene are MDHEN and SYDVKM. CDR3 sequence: CASSSPGTDDTGELFF. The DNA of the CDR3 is TGTGCCAGCAGTTCCCCCGGGACAGATGACACCGGGGAGCTGTTTTTT.

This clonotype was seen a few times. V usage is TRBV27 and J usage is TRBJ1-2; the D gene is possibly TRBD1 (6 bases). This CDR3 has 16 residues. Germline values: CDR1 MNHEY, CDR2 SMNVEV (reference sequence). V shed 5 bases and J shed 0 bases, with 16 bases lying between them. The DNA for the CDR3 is TGTGCCAGCAGTACCTCCGGGGGCCCAGCTAACTATGGCTACACCTTC. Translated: CASSTSGGPANYGYTF.

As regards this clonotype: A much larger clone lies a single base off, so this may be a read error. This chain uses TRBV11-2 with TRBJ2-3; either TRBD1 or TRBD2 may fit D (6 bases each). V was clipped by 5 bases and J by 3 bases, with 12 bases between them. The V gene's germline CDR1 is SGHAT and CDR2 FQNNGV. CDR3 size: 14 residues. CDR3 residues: CASSTLGGTDTQYF. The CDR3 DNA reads TGTGCCAGCAGCACATTAGGGGGGACAGATACGCAGTATTTT.

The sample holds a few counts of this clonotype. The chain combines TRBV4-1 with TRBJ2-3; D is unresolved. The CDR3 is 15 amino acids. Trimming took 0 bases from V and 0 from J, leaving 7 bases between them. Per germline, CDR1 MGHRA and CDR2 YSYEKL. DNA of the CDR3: TGCGCCAGCAGCCAAGAGGGCGTGAGCACAGATACGCAGTATTTT. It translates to CASSQEGVSTDTQYF.

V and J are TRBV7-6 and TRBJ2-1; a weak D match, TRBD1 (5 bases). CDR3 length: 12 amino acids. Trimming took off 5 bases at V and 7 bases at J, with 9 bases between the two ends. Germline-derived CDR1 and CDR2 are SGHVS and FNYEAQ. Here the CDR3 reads CASSLKGNEQFF. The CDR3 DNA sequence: TGTGCCAGCAGCCTCAAGGGGAATGAGCAGTTCTTC.

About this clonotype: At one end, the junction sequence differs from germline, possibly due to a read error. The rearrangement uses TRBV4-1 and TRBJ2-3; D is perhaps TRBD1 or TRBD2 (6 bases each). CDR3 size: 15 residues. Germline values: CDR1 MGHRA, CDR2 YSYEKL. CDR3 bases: TGCGCCAGCAGCCCCGGGGGCCTTGACCAAGATACGCAGTACTTT. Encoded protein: CASSPGGLDQDTQYF.

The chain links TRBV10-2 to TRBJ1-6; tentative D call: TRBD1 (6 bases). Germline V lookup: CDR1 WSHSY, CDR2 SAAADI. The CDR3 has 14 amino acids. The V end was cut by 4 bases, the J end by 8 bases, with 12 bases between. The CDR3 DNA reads TGCGCCAGCAGTGCAGGGGCCGGCGATTCACCCCTCCACTTT. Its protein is CASSAGAGDSPLHF.

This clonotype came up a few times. The CDR3 here is CASSYGTGDTGELFF. CDR3 in DNA: TGTGCCAGCAGTTACGGGACAGGGGACACCGGGGAGCTGTTTTTT. V is TRBV6-5 and J is TRBJ2-2; 10 nucleotides line up with TRBD1. Germline V gene data show CDR1 as MNHEY and CDR2 as SVGAGI. The CDR3 length is 15 residues. V trimming: 2 bases; J trimming: 3 bases; junction bases outside the gene matches: 0.

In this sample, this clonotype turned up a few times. The CDR3 region has the DNA TGTGCCAGCAGCAAACCGGGACTAGGGGTGAGTGAGCAGTTCTTC. This encodes CASSKPGLGVSEQFF. The chain recombines TRBV6-1 with TRBJ2-1; TRBD2 matches at 8 bases. Losses at the gene ends were 6 bases for V and 9 bases for J; bases not matched to a gene: 13. The CDR3 length is 15 residues. In germline, CDR1 is MNHNS, CDR2 SASEGT.

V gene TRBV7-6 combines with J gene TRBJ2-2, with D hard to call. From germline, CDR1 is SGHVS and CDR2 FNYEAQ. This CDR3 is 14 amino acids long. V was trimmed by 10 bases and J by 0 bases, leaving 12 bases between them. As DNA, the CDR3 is TGTGCCACGCAAGGAACTCCGAACACCGGGGAGCTGTTTTTT. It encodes CATQGTPNTGELFF. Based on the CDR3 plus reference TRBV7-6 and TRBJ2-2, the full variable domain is GAGVSQSPRYKVTKRGQDVALRCDPISGHVSLYWYRQALGQGPEFLTYFNYEAQQDKSGLPNDRFSAERPEGSISTLTIQRTEQRDSAMYRCATQGTPNTGELFFGEGSRLTVL.

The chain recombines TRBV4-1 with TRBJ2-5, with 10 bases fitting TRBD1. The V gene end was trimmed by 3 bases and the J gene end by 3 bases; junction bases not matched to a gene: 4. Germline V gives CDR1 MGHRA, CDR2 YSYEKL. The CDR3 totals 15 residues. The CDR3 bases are TGCGCCAGCAGCCAGCGGGACAGGGGAAAAGAGACCCAGTACTTC. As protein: CASSQRDRGKETQYF.

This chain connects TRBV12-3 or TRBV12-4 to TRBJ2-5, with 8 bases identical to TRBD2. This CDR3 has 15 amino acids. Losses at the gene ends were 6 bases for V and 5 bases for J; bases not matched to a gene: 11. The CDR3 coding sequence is TGTGCCAGCAGAGTAGAGGGACTAGAGGGTGAGACCCAGTACTTC. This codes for CASRVEGLEGETQYF.

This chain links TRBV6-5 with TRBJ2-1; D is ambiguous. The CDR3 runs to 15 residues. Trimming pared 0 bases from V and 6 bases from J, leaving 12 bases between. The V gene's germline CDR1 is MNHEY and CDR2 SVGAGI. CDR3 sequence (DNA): TGTGCCAGCAGTTACTCGGCGGCGGTGGCCAATGAGCAGTTCTTC. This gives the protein CASSYSAAVANEQFF.

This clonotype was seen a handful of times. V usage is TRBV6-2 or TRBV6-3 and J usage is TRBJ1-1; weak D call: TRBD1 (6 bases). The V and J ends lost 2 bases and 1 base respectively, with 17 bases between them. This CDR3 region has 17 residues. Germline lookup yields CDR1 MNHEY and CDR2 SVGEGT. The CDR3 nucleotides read TGTGCCAGCAGTTACCCGCAATCTGGACAGTGGAACACTGAAGCTTTCTTT. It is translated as CASSYPQSGQWNTEAFF.

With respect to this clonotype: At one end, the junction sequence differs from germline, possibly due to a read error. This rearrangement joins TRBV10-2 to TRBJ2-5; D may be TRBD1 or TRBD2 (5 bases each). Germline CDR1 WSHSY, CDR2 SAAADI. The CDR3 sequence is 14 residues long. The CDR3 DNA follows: TGCGCCGGCGGTGAGCCGGGGCGCGAAGAGACGCAGTACTTC. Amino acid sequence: CAGGEPGREETQYF.

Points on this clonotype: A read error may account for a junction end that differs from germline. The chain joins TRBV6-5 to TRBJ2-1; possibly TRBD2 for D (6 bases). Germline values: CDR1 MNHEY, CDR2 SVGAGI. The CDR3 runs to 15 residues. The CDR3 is CVSRFSGVSGDEQYF. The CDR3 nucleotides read TGTGTCAGCAGATTCTCCGGTGTTAGCGGCGATGAGCAGTATTTC.

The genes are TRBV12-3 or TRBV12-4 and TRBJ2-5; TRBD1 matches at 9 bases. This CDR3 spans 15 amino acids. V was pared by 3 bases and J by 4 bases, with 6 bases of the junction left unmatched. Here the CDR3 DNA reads TGTGCCAGCAGTTTGGGACAGGGAATCGGAGAGACCCAGTACTTC. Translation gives CASSLGQGIGETQYF.

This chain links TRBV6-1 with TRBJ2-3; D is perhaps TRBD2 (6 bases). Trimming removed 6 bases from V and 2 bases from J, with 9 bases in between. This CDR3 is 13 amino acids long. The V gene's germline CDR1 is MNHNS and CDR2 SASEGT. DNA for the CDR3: TGTGCCAGCAGCCGGGGGACCACAGATACGCAGTATTTT. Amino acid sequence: CASSRGTTDTQYF.

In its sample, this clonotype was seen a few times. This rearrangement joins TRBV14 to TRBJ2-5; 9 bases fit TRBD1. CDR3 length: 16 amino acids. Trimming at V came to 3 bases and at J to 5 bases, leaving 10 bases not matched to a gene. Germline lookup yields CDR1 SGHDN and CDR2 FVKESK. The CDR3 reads CASSQGQGAGLETQYF. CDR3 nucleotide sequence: TGTGCCAGCAGCCAGGGACAGGGCGCCGGATTGGAGACCCAGTACTTC.

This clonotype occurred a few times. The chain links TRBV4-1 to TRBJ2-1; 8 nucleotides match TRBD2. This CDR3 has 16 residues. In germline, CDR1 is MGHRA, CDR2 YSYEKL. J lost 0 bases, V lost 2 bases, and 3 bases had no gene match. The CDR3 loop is CASSQLLAASYNEQFF. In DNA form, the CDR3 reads TGCGCCAGCAGCCAACTACTAGCGGCCTCCTACAATGAGCAGTTCTTC.

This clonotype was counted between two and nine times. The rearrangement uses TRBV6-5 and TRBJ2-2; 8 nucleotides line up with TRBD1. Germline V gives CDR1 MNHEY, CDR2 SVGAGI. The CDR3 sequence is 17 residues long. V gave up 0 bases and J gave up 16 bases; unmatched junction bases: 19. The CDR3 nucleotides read TGTGCCAGCAGTTACTCCCTTAGACAGGGGAGCACCGGGGCGCAGTTTTTT. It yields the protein CASSYSLRQGSTGAQFF.

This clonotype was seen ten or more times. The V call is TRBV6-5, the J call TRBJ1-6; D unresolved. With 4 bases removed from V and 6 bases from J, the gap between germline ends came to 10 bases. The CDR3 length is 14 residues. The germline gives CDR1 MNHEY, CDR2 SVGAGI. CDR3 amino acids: CASSSPAINSPLHF. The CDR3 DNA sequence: TGTGCCAGCAGTTCCCCCGCCATTAATTCACCCCTCCACTTT.

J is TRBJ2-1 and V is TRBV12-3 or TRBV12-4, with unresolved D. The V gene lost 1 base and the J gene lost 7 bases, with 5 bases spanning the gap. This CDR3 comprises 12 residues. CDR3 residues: CASSLGGNEQFF. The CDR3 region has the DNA TGTGCCAGCAGTTTAGGAGGAAATGAGCAGTTCTTC.

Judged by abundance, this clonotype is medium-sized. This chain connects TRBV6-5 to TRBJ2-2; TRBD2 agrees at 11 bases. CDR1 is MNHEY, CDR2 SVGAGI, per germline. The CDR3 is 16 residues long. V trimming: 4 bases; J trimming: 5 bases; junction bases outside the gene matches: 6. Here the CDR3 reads CASSFIAGGHTGELFF. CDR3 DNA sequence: TGTGCCAGCAGTTTCATAGCGGGGGGGCATACCGGGGAGCTGTTTTTT.

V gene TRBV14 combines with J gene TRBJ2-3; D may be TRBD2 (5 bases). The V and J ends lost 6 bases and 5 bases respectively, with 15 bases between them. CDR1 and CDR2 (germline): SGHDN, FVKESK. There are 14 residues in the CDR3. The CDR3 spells CASSPGNPEDTQYF. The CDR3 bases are TGTGCCAGCAGTCCGGGGAATCCGGAAGATACGCAGTATTTT. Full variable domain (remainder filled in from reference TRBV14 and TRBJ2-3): EAGVTQFPSHSVIEKGQTVTLRCDPISGHDNLYWYRRVMGKEIKFLLHFVKESKQDESGMPNNRFLAERTGGTYSTLKVQPAELEDSGVYFCASSPGNPEDTQYFGPGTRLTVL.